A selection of T cell receptor beta chains follows, all from one sample in a study of T cell changes during pregnancy in multiple sclerosis. Measured with immunoSEQ multiplex PCR; TCRdb has only the in-frame clones, and not every one. In the table there are 58,000 or so clones, about 89% of which are singletons. The sample was peripheral blood, taken after pregnancy. These receptors were taken from a female donor with multiple sclerosis, enrolled in a pregnancy study. Both conserved end residues are part of each CDR3. A D gene is named only where the DNA matches it firmly. Rows give clone size only sometimes, using once, few, many, or a class for an expanded clone.

V gene: TRBV7-8
clone size: .
J gene: TRBJ2-7
D gene: TRBD2
CDR3 DNA: TGTGCCAGCAGCATACTAGCGGGGGGGCTCTACGAGCAGTACTTC
CDR3 protein: CASSILAGGLYEQYF

V gene: TRBV7-9
clone size: .
J gene: TRBJ1-3
D gene: .
CDR3 DNA: TGTGCCAGCAGCTTCGCAGGTGGGGGAAACACCATATATTTT
CDR3 protein: CASSFAGGGNTIYF

V gene: TRBV16
clone size: once
J gene: TRBJ1-5
D gene: .
CDR3 DNA: TGTGCCAGCAGCCAATTCAGGGGCGTAGGAATAGGCAATCAGCCCCAGCATTTT
CDR3 protein: CASSQFRGVGIGNQPQHF

V gene: TRBV7-9
clone size: .
J gene: TRBJ2-5
D gene: TRBD2
CDR3 DNA: TGTGCCAGCAGCCCCGCTCGGGGGGGCCAAGAGACCCAGTACTTC
CDR3 protein: CASSPARGGQETQYF

V gene: TRBV11-3
clone size: .
J gene: TRBJ2-1
D gene: .
CDR3 DNA: TGTGCCAGCAGCTCGACGGGGGCCTACAATGAGCAGTTCTTC
CDR3 protein: CASSSTGAYNEQFF

V gene: TRBV2
clone size: few
J gene: TRBJ2-5
D gene: .
CDR3 DNA: TGTGCCAGCAGTGAAGATACAGGTCAGGACTTC
CDR3 protein: CASSEDTGQDF

V gene: TRBV5-5
clone size: .
J gene: TRBJ2-7
D gene: TRBD2
CDR3 DNA: TGTGCCAGCAGCGCCACCGGGACTAGATCCTACGAGCAGTACTTC
CDR3 protein: CASSATGTRSYEQYF

V gene: TRBV30
clone size: .
J gene: TRBJ2-7
D gene: TRBD2
CDR3 DNA: TGTGCCTGGAGTGGAGCGGGGGACCACTCCTACGAGCAGTACTTC
CDR3 protein: CAWSGAGDHSYEQYF

V gene: TRBV2
clone size: .
J gene: TRBJ1-5
D gene: .
CDR3 DNA: TGTGCCAGCAGTGGCGTGAGGGCAACTCGTCAGCCCCAGCATTTT
CDR3 protein: CASSGVRATRQPQHF

V gene: TRBV7-8
clone size: .
J gene: TRBJ1-1
D gene: TRBD1
CDR3 DNA: TGTGCCAGCAGCTTAGGGCGGAGCCGGCCTAGGACAGGGGGTACAACTGAAGCTTTCTTT
CDR3 protein: CASSLGRSRPRTGGTTEAFF

V gene: TRBV29-1
clone size: few
J gene: TRBJ1-6
D gene: .
CDR3 DNA: TGCAGCGTTGCGGACAGTGGGTGGGCACCCCTCCACTTT
CDR3 protein: CSVADSGWAPLHF

V gene: TRBV6-1
clone size: .
J gene: TRBJ1-5
D gene: .
CDR3 DNA: TGTGCCAGCAGTGTAGATTCAGGGGAACAGCCCCAGCATTTT
CDR3 protein: CASSVDSGEQPQHF

V gene: TRBV20-1
clone size: .
J gene: TRBJ2-7
D gene: .
CDR3 DNA: TGCAGTGCTAGAGTCGGGTACGAGCAGTACTTC
CDR3 protein: CSARVGYEQYF

V gene: TRBV19
clone size: once
J gene: TRBJ1-2
D gene: .
CDR3 DNA: TGTGCCAGTAGTATCGGGGGATTCTGGTATGGCTACACCTTC
CDR3 protein: CASSIGGFWYGYTF

V gene: TRBV4-1
clone size: .
J gene: TRBJ1-4
D gene: .
CDR3 DNA: TGCGCCAGCAGCCAAGATCCTAATCGGGTGCGGGGTTCCTCCGAAAAACTGTTTTTT
CDR3 protein: CASSQDPNRVRGSSEKLFF

V gene: TRBV25-1
clone size: .
J gene: TRBJ1-5
D gene: TRBD1
CDR3 DNA: TGTGCCAGCAGTGATAGGACAGGGGGCGATCAGCCCCAGCATTTT
CDR3 protein: CASSDRTGGDQPQHF

V gene: TRBV7-6
clone size: .
J gene: TRBJ1-4
D gene: .
CDR3 DNA: TGTGCCAGCAGCTTAGGATCCGGGGGAGACGAAAAACTGTTTTTT
CDR3 protein: CASSLGSGGDEKLFF

V gene: TRBV4-3
clone size: .
J gene: TRBJ2-1
D gene: TRBD1
CDR3 DNA: TGCGCCAGCAGGCATTTCGGGACAGGGTTGTATGAGCAGTTCTTC
CDR3 protein: CASRHFGTGLYEQFF

V gene: TRBV19
clone size: once
J gene: TRBJ2-1
D gene: .
CDR3 DNA: TGTGCCAGTAGTAACGGGGGACAGATTGGCGGGTACAATGAGCAGTTCTTC
CDR3 protein: CASSNGGQIGGYNEQFF

V gene: TRBV2
clone size: .
J gene: TRBJ2-5
D gene: TRBD2
CDR3 DNA: TGTGCCAGCAGATTACAGGCTAGCGGGGGGCCGGGGGAGACCCAGTACTTC
CDR3 protein: CASRLQASGGPGETQYF

V gene: TRBV11-2
clone size: .
J gene: TRBJ2-1
D gene: .
CDR3 DNA: TGTGCCAGCAGCTTAGACCCCGGGAGTTGGTACAATGAGCAGTTCTTC
CDR3 protein: CASSLDPGSWYNEQFF

V gene: TRBV4-3
clone size: .
J gene: TRBJ2-7
D gene: .
CDR3 DNA: TGCGCCAGCAGCACCGTTCTAACCTACGAGCAGTACTTC
CDR3 protein: CASSTVLTYEQYF

V gene: TRBV7-2
clone size: .
J gene: TRBJ2-7
D gene: TRBD2
CDR3 DNA: TGTGCCAGCAGCTTAAGTAGCGGGGACTCCTACGAGCAGTACTTC
CDR3 protein: CASSLSSGDSYEQYF

V gene: TRBV6-5
clone size: .
J gene: TRBJ1-5
D gene: TRBD1
CDR3 DNA: TGTGCCAGCAGAAGGGACAGGGACAATCAGCCCCAGCATTTT
CDR3 protein: CASRRDRDNQPQHF

V gene: TRBV5-1
clone size: .
J gene: TRBJ2-7
D gene: .
CDR3 DNA: TGCGCCAGCAGCTTGGATGGCAACTACGAGCAGTACTTC
CDR3 protein: CASSLDGNYEQYF

V gene: TRBV29-1
clone size: .
J gene: TRBJ1-2
D gene: .
CDR3 DNA: TGCAGCGTTGAGGGGCGGACGTTCGGCTACACCTTC
CDR3 protein: CSVEGRTFGYTF

V gene: TRBV18
clone size: .
J gene: TRBJ2-3
D gene: .
CDR3 DNA: TGTGCCAGCTCACCACGGTCTGGGTCGGAGACAGATACGCAGTATTTT
CDR3 protein: CASSPRSGSETDTQYF